This TCR beta chain stems from a study of T cell repertoires in cytomegalovirus infection. Turning to the study itself: CMV infection together with matching HLA type was indicated by public TCR beta signatures.

Each CDR3 protein is one row after TCRdb ran MiXCR on the reads. This table holds about 57,000 distinct CDR3 sequences, 20% found once. The study's findings and limits: Dominating the ex vivo response were HLA-C-restricted CMV-specific TCR beta clonotypes.

To note about this clonotype: Its antigen is undetermined.

The CDR3 totals 17 residues. Per the germline V gene, CDR1 is LGHNA and CDR2 is YNFKEQ. The V and J ends lost 0 bases and 5 bases, in that order; junction bases with no gene match: 11. This clonotype originated in a human donor in good health (CMV status not recorded). Some clones in this sample may be carry-over from other donors' samples. Sequencing used CD8+ T cells from cultured PBMCs, obtained from culture after CMV antigen stimulation. The chain is built from TRBV4-2 and TRBJ2-3, with 7 bases that match TRBD1. The CDR3, as DNA: TGTGCCAGCAGCCAAGATCTTGAGGGGGCCTCGCGAGATACGCAGTATTTT. Amino acid sequence: CASSQDLEGASRDTQYF.